This entry is about one TCR beta chain. Its antigen is unknown. MiXCR was run by TCRdb on the 5' RACE reads, yielding one entry per CDR3 protein. The data show some 260,000 distinct CDR3 sequences, around an eighth seen once. V shed 2 bases and J shed 0 bases, with 15 bases lying between them. CDR3 length: 17 amino acids. Germline V lookup: CDR1 SGHVS, CDR2 FQNEAQ. This entry comes from a study of identical twins. General study results and limits: Analyses based on zero insertions could be partly confounded by invariant MAIT and iNKT cells. Cord blood beta clonotypes that were abundant carried fewer insertions, and memory repertoires showed no such trend.

This sequence was found in a young woman in good health. This chain uses TRBV7-8 with TRBJ2-3, with no clear D. Sequencing used memory (CD45RO+) T cells sorted from blood. As DNA, the CDR3 is TGTGCCAGCAGCTTAAGTATCACGGCATCTAGCACAGATACGCAGTATTTT. Encoded protein: CASSLSITASSTDTQYF.